This T cell receptor beta chain was sequenced in a study of regulatory T cells in long-lasting Graves disease. Study outcomes and limitations: Persistent disease preferred TRBV28, TRBJ1-2 and TRBJ2-5.

Comments on this clonotype: The antigen is undetermined.

The time point here: newly diagnosed GD, antithyroid drugs for less than 3 months. RNA extracted from PBMCs served as the sequencing template. V shed 6 bases and J 9 bases; nucleotides not matched to a gene: 10. This CDR3 has 14 amino acids. CDR1 MDHEN and CDR2 SYDVKM come from the germline V gene. Arm-PCR with iRepertoire HTBI primers amplified the CDR3 regions for these TCR beta libraries. TCRdb independently ran MiXCR on the multiplex PCR reads; one entry per CDR3 protein. The top ten hold about 15% of the sample, which has over 400,000 distinct CDR3 sequences, 11% to 15% seen once. The sample was also linked to a second study, of T cells in Graves' hyperthyroidism and ophthalmopathy. That study reports: Uncontrolled infection, other autoimmune disease, pregnancy or lactation led to exclusion. Most clonotypes expanded in thyroid above 0.001 were likewise present in blood.

The material sequenced was peripheral blood mononuclear cells (PBMCs), taken at new diagnosis, from a patient treated with antithyroid drugs. The chain uses TRBV28 and TRBJ2-1; 8 bases are shared with TRBD1. This clonotype was sampled from a woman between 50 and 59 years old with Graves disease. The CDR3 spells CASRTTGEHSEQFF. CDR3 bases: TGTGCCAGCAGGACGACAGGGGAACACAGTGAGCAGTTCTTC.